The 20 T cell receptor beta chains below were found in one sample sequenced in a study of technical replicates of blood from a handful of donors. Repertoires were generated with immunoSEQ multiplex PCR, while TCRdb's copy carries only in-frame clones and drops some. The data hold about 80,000 clones, with roughly 94% observed a single time. Sequencing used T cells isolated from PBMCs. The receptors come from a human donor in good health.

The gene calls are TRBV4-1 and TRBJ1-1; tentatively, D is TRBD1 (5 bases). Per the germline V gene, CDR1 is MGHRA and CDR2 is YSYEKL. The CDR3 sequence is 18 residues long. Trimming took off 4 bases at V and 5 bases at J, with 26 bases between the two ends. CDR3 region: CASSRIPLTSGASTEAFF. DNA of the CDR3: TGCGCCAGCAGCCGCATCCCTCTAACCTCTGGGGCTTCTACTGAAGCTTTCTTT.

The gene calls are TRBV30 and TRBJ1-1, with unresolved D. The CDR3 extends over 11 amino acids. Germline V gives CDR1 GTSNPN, CDR2 SVGIG (reference sequence). The ends were cut back, 4 bases at V and 7 bases at J, with 10 bases in the middle. Written as DNA, the CDR3 is TGTGCCTGGAAAGACCTAGTTGAAGCTTTCTTT. Translation gives CAWKDLVEAFF.

The chain joins TRBV7-9 to TRBJ2-7, with a weak D call TRBD2 (5 bases). The CDR3 covers 15 residues. Deletions cut 5 bases from V and 2 bases from J, with 16 bases between. Germline CDR1 and CDR2: SEHNR and FQNEAQ (reference sequence). CDR3 DNA sequence: TGTGCCAGCAGCCCTGGACTCTCAGCAGCCTACGAGCAGTACTTC. It yields the protein CASSPGLSAAYEQYF.

There are a few counts of this clone. The chain has TRBV11-1 and TRBJ2-7, with D tentatively TRBD2 (6 bases). CDR3 length: 15 amino acids. Germline V gene sequence: CDR1 SGHAT, CDR2 FQDESV (reference sequence). Deletions cut 5 bases from V and 3 bases from J, with 17 bases between. CDR3 protein: CASSINSGALYEQYF. CDR3 coding DNA: TGTGCCAGCAGCATAAACTCGGGAGCCCTCTACGAGCAGTACTTC.

This chain connects TRBV10-3 to TRBJ2-1; 10 bases are shared with TRBD2. This CDR3 comprises 14 residues. V lost 7 bases, J lost 7 bases, and 7 bases stayed unmatched. Germline V CDR1 and CDR2: ENHRY, SYGVKD. Here the CDR3 DNA reads TGTGCCATCAATAGCGGGAGGTCACGAAATGAGCAGTTCTTC. Translating gives CAINSGRSRNEQFF.

The chain employs TRBV19 and TRBJ1-3, with 7 bases matching TRBD1. V trimming: 7 bases; J trimming: 4 bases; junction bases outside the gene matches: 4. Germline V gives CDR1 LNHDA, CDR2 SQIVND (reference sequence). The CDR3 length is 13 residues. This CDR3 reads CASMRGQGNTIYF. The CDR3 DNA follows: TGTGCCAGTATGAGGGGGCAGGGAAACACCATATATTTT.

J is TRBJ1-1 and V is TRBV4-1; perhaps TRBD1 as D (5 bases). CDR1 and CDR2 from the germline V gene are MGHRA and YSYEKL. This CDR3 spans 14 amino acids. V lost 4 bases to trimming and J lost 3 bases, with 12 bases between them. The CDR3 spells CASSPGGADTEAFF. The CDR3 nucleotides are TGCGCCAGCAGCCCTGGAGGGGCTGACACTGAAGCTTTCTTT.

V is TRBV2 and J is TRBJ2-3; 11 bases line up with TRBD2. The CDR3 is 15 amino acids. Germline CDR1 and CDR2: SNHLY and FYNNEI. J was trimmed by 2 bases and V by 6 bases; bases with no gene match: 4. The CDR3 DNA sequence: TGTGCCAGCAGACGACTAGCGGGGATCACAGATACGCAGTATTTT. This encodes CASRRLAGITDTQYF.

This clone is a singleton in its sample. The chain employs TRBV6-6 and TRBJ2-1, with 8 nucleotides matching TRBD1. Germline lookup yields CDR1 MNHNY and CDR2 SVGAGI (reference sequence). This CDR3 is built from 13 residues. The trim removed 6 bases at V and 9 bases at J, leaving 7 bases unmatched. The CDR3 DNA reads as TGTGCCAGCAGCCCAGACAGGGGAGGTGAGCAGTTCTTC. The encoded protein is CASSPDRGGEQFF.

V is TRBV13 and J is TRBJ2-1; D may be TRBD2 (5 bases). V gave up 2 bases and J gave up 7 bases, with 6 bases separating them. There are 12 residues in the CDR3. In germline, CDR1 is PRHDT, CDR2 FYEKMQ (reference sequence). The CDR3 coding sequence is TGTGCCAGCAGCTTAACGGGGAATGAGCAGTTCTTC. Translated, it gives CASSLTGNEQFF. The full variable domain, in which reference TRBV13 and TRBJ2-1 provide the parts outside the CDR3, is AAGVIQSPRHLIKEKRETATLKCYPIPRHDTVYWYQQGPGQDPQFLISFYEKMQSDKGSIPDRFSAQQFSDYHSELNMSSLELGDSALYFCASSLTGNEQFFGPGTRLTVL.

The chain is built from TRBV11-2 and TRBJ2-1; D unresolved. This CDR3 spans 15 amino acids. Germline CDR1 reads SGHAT; CDR2 reads FQNNGV. The ends were cut back, 4 bases at V and 4 bases at J, with 14 bases in the middle. This CDR3 reads CASSSTLKRYNEQFF. DNA of the CDR3: TGTGCCAGCAGCTCGACCCTGAAGAGGTACAATGAGCAGTTCTTC.

In this sample, this clone turned up a few times. The chain has TRBV30 and TRBJ1-1; 8 bases map to TRBD1. CDR1 and CDR2 from the germline V gene are GTSNPN and SVGIG (reference sequence). The CDR3 has 11 residues. V lost 7 bases and J lost 11; bases outside the gene matches: 9. The CDR3 here is CAYRTGMFAFF. The CDR3 region has the DNA TGTGCCTACAGGACAGGGATGTTTGCTTTCTTT.

CDR3 sequence reads: CASFDSYGYTF. CDR3 in DNA: TGTGCCAGCTTCGACAGCTATGGCTACACCTTC. This rearrangement joins TRBV21-1 to TRBJ1-2; the table assigns TRBD1, which was not confirmed against the DNA. TRBV21-1 is a pseudogene locus. The CDR3 runs 11 residues.

This clone was seen a single time. This rearrangement joins TRBV4-1 to TRBJ2-1; tentatively, D is TRBD2 (5 bases). Germline V lookup: CDR1 MGHRA, CDR2 YSYEKL. There are 16 residues in the CDR3. Trimming took 0 bases from V and 4 from J, leaving 13 bases between them. The CDR3 coding sequence is TGCGCCAGCAGCCAAGACCCGGAGCGGAGTTACAATGAGCAGTTCTTC. Protein product: CASSQDPERSYNEQFF.

The rearrangement joins TRBV10-3 to TRBJ2-1; 12 bases fit TRBD1. The CDR3 loop spans 16 amino acids. CDR1 and CDR2 (germline): ENHRY, SYGVKD. V gave up 8 bases and J gave up 5 bases; unmatched junction bases: 10. The CDR3 reads CAILGTGTGGNNEQFF. The CDR3 nucleotides read TGTGCCATCTTAGGCACCGGGACAGGGGGCAACAATGAGCAGTTCTTC.

The chain links TRBV10-3 to TRBJ2-7; D perhaps matches TRBD2 (5 bases). V shed 7 bases and J shed 10 bases, with 17 bases lying between them. Germline values: CDR1 ENHRY, CDR2 SYGVKD. CDR3 length: 12 residues. Here the CDR3 DNA reads TGTGCCATCAAGTCTAGCAAGACGCCACAGTACTTC. It codes for CAIKSSKTPQYF.

The chain carries TRBV5-4 and TRBJ2-1; possibly TRBD1 for D (5 bases). Germline V CDR1 and CDR2: SGHNT, YYREEE (reference sequence). V lost 0 bases and J lost 1, with 8 bases in between. This CDR3 spans 15 amino acids. The CDR3 DNA is TGTGCCAGCAGCTTGGCGGCAGGGTCCTACAATGAGCAGTTCTTC. Translated: CASSLAAGSYNEQFF. Drawing the rest from reference TRBV5-4 and TRBJ2-1, the complete variable domain is ETGVTQSPTHLIKTRGQQVTLRCSSQSGHNTVSWYQQALGQGPQFIFQYYREEENGRGNFPPRFSGLQFPNYSSELNVNALELDDSALYLCASSLAAGSYNEQFFGPGTRLTVL.

The CDR3 DNA is TGTGCCTGGAGTGTAGAGACTAGCGGGAGTAACAATGAGCAGTTCTTC. It encodes CAWSVETSGSNNEQFF. The V call is TRBV30, the J call TRBJ2-1; 12 nucleotides match TRBD2. The CDR3 loop spans 16 amino acids. V trimming: 0 bases; J trimming: 5 bases; junction bases outside the gene matches: 5. Germline V gene lookup returns CDR1 GTSNPN and CDR2 SVGIG (reference sequence).

The rearrangement links TRBV2 to TRBJ2-7; D unclear. Germline V gene sequence: CDR1 SNHLY, CDR2 FYNNEI. The CDR3 is 12 amino acids. Trimming stripped 11 bases from V and 5 bases from J, with 16 bases between. The CDR3 protein is CARRSGTHEQYF. CDR3 bases: TGTGCCCGACGGTCGGGTACGCACGAGCAGTACTTC.

The J gene is TRBJ2-3, the V gene TRBV10-3, with 14 bases aligning to TRBD2. Looked up from germline, CDR1 is ENHRY and CDR2 is SYGVKD. The CDR3 is made up of 17 amino acids. Trimming removed 9 bases from V and 0 bases from J; junction bases left unmatched: 8. In nucleotides, the CDR3 is TGTGCCATTAAAGCGGGACTAGCGGGAGTCAGCACAGATACGCAGTATTTT. Protein: CAIKAGLAGVSTDTQYF.